This T cell receptor beta chain appears in the sequencing data of a study of radiotherapy plus CTLA-4 blockade in lung cancer. TCRdb's table, derived via immunoSEQ multiplex PCR, lists solely in-frame clones and lacks some. The table has 25,000 to 35,000 clones, over 75% seen once. CDR1 and CDR2 (germline): SGHNT, YENEEA. Losses at the gene ends were 5 bases for V and 8 bases for J; bases not matched to a gene: 8. The length of the CDR3 is 15 residues. The specimen comprised peripheral blood, sampled from a patient treated with radiotherapy plus ipilimumab. The sequence was obtained from a human donor with non-small cell lung cancer who had stable disease on radiotherapy plus ipilimumab. This chain uses TRBV11-3 with TRBJ1-4; TRBD1 matches at 10 bases. The CDR3 nucleotides read TGTGCCAGCAGCCCTTCTCCGGACAGGGGGGAAAAACTGTTTTTT. The encoded protein is CASSPSPDRGEKLFF.